This T cell receptor beta chain is from a study of T-cell memory formation after mild COVID-19. Points from the study as a whole: Mainly in CM and EM were contracting CD4+ clones; CD8+ were in EMRA. That cross-reactive memory joined was suggested by some responding clones appearing in pre-infection memory.

With regard to this clonotype: The antigen is not known.

One entry per CDR3 protein, called by TCRdb with MiXCR from the 5' RACE reads. The top ten clones hold 9.5% to 15% of a sample with 470,000 or so distinct CDR3 sequences, approximately 25% of them seen once. In germline, CDR1 is GTSNPN, CDR2 SVGIG (reference sequence). The junction had 4 bases not matched to a gene; V was cut back by 5 bases and J by 3 bases. This CDR3 spans 12 amino acids. The sample was PBMCs or a T cell subset sorted from them (not recorded which). The source is an adult woman who had mild COVID-19 (a few samples of this study predate the infection). Cell type and time point are not known. The J gene is TRBJ2-7, the V gene TRBV30; 7 bases align to TRBD2. DNA of the CDR3: TGTGCCTGGTGCGGGACTAACTACGAGCAGTACTTC. It encodes CAWCGTNYEQYF.